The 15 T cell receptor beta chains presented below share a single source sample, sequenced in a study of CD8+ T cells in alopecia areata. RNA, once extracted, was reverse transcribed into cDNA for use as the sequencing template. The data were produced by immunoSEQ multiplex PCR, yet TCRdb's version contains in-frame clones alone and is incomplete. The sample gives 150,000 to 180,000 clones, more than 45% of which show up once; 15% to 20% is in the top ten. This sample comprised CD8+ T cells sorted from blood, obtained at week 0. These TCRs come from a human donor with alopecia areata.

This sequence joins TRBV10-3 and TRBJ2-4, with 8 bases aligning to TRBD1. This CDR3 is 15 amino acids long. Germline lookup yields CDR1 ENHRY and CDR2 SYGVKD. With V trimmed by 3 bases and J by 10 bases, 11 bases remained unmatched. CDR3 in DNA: TGTGCCATCAGTGATGAAGTGGGTCACAGGGGGATTCAGTACTTC. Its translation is CAISDEVGHRGIQYF.

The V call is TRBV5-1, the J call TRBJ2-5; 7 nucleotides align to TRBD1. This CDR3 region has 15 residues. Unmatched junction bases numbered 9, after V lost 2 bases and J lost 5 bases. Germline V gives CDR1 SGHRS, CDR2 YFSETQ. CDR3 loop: CASSLQGQVRETQYF. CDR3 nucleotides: TGCGCCAGCAGCTTACAGGGGCAGGTTAGGGAGACCCAGTACTTC.

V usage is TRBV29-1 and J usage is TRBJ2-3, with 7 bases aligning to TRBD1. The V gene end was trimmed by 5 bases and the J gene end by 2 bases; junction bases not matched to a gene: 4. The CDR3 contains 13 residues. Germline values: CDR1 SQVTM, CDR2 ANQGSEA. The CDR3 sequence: CSVHGTATDTQYF. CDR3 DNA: TGCAGCGTTCACGGGACAGCCACAGATACGCAGTATTTT.

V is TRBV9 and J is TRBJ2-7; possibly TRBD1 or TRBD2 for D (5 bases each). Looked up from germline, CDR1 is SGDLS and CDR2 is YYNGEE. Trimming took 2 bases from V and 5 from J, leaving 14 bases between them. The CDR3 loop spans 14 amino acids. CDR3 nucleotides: TGTGCCAGCAGCGTCGATGGGGACGCTCACGAGCAGTACTTC. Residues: CASSVDGDAHEQYF.

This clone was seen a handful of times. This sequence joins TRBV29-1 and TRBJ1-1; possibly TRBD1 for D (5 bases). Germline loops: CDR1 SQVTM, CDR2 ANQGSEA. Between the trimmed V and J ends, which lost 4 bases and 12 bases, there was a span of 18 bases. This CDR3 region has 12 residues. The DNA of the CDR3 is TGCAGCGTTGTAGGGGAAAACAGGAGGACTTTCTTT. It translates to CSVVGENRRTFF.

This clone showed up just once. The CDR3 DNA reads as TGTGCCAGCAGCTTACCAACGAAGACAGGGAACACTGAAGCTTTCTTT. Its translation: CASSLPTKTGNTEAFF. The chain recombines TRBV7-9 with TRBJ1-1; perhaps TRBD1 as D (6 bases). The ends were cut back, 2 bases at V and 1 base at J, with 14 bases in the middle. Germline V gene sequence: CDR1 SEHNR, CDR2 FQNEAQ (reference sequence). CDR3 length equals 16 residues. The full variable domain, completed using reference TRBV7-9 and TRBJ1-1, is DTGVSQNPRHKITKRGQNVTFRCDPISEHNRLYWYRQTLGQGPEFLTYFQNEAQLEKSRLLSDRFSAERPKGSFSTLEIQRTEQGDSAMYLCASSLPTKTGNTEAFFGQGTRLTVV.

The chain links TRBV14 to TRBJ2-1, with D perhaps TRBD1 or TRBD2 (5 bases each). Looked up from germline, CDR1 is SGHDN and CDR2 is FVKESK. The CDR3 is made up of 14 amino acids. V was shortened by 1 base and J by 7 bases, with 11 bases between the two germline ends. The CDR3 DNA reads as TGTGCCAGCAGCCAAGTCCAGGGAGCAAATGAGCAGTTCTTC. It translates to CASSQVQGANEQFF.

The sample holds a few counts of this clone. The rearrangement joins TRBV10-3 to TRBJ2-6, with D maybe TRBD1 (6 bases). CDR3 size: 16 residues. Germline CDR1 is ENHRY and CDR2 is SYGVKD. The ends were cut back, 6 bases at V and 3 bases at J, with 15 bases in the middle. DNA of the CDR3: TGTGCCATCAGCGACTCACAGGGAGATGGGGCCAACGTCCTGACTTTC. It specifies CAISDSQGDGANVLTF.

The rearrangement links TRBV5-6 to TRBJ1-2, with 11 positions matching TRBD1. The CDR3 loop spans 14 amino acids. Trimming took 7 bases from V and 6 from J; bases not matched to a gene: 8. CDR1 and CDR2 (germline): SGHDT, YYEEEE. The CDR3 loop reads CASFTGTGGNGYTF. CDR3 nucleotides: TGTGCCAGCTTTACCGGGACAGGGGGGAATGGCTACACCTTC.

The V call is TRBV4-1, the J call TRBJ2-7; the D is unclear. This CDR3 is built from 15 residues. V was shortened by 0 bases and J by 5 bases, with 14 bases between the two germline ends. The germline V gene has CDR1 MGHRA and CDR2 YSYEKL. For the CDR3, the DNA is TGCGCCAGCAGCCAAGACGAGTCAGGAATTGACGAGCAGTACTTC. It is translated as CASSQDESGIDEQYF.

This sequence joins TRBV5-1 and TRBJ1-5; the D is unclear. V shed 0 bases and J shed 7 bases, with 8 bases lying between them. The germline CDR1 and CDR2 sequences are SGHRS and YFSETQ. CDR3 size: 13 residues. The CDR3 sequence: CASSLGKDQPQHF. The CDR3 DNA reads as TGCGCCAGCAGCTTGGGGAAGGACCAGCCCCAGCATTTT.

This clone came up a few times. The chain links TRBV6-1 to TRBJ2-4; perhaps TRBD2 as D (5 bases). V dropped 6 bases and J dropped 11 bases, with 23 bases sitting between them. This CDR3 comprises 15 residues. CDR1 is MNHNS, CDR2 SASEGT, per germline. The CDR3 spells CASSPDPGGMKLQYF. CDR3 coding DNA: TGTGCCAGCAGCCCCGACCCTGGAGGCATGAAACTTCAGTACTTC.

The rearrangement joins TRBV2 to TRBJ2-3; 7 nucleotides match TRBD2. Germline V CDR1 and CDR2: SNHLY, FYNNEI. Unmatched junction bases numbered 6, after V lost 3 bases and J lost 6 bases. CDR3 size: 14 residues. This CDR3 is CASSDRLAGDTQYF. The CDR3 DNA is TGTGCCAGCAGTGATAGACTAGCTGGGGATACGCAGTATTTT.

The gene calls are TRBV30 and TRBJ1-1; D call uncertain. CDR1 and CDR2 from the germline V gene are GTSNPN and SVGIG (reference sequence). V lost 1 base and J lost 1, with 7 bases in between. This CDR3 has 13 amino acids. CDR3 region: CAWSALANTEAFF. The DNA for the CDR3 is TGTGCCTGGAGTGCTTTGGCGAACACTGAAGCTTTCTTT.

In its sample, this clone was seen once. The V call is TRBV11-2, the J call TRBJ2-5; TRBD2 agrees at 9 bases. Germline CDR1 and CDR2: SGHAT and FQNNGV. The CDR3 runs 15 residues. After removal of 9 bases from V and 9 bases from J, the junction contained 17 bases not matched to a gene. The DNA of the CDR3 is TGTGCCAGTCTGAGCGCGGGGGGGCCCGGCGGCGCCCAGTACTTC. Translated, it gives CASLSAGGPGGAQYF.